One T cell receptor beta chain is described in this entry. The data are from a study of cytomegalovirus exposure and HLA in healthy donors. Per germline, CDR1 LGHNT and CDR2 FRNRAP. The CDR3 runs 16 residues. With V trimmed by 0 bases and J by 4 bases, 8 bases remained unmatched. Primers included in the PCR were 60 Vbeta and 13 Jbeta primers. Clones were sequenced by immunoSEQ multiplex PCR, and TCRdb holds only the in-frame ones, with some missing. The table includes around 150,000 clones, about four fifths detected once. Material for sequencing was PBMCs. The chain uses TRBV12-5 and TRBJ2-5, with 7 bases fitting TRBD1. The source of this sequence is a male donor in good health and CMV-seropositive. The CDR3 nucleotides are TGTGCTAGTGGTTTGGTACACCGAGAGGGGGCAGAGACCCAGTACTTC. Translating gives CASGLVHREGAETQYF.